The present entry profiles one T cell receptor (beta chain) with its context. Antigen specificity is unknown. Every immunoSEQ plate was one replicate of a subset's evenly spread DNA. TCRdb's copy holds only in-frame clones and misses some; the assay was immunoSEQ multiplex PCR. The table lists over a million clones, around four fifths of them singletons. These data originate in a study of shared clonotypes between healthy human individuals. Broader study findings: Only a few donors were included, so the genetic and exposure-history diversity represented was limited.

Looked up from germline, CDR1 is MDHEN and CDR2 is SYDVKM. V lost 7 bases and J lost 7; bases outside the gene matches: 11. The CDR3 runs to 15 residues. The sample was memory CD4+ T cells sorted from blood. Noted subset: CD45RA-negative fraction. This clonotype was sampled from a man aged 18-30 years in good health. The chain has TRBV28 and TRBJ2-1, with 9 nucleotides matching TRBD2. The CDR3: CASNPGGRAGNEQFF. The CDR3 DNA reads TGTGCCAGCAACCCGGGCGGGAGGGCCGGGAATGAGCAGTTCTTC. Full variable domain (missing parts from reference TRBV28 and TRBJ2-1): DVKVTQSSRYLVKRTGEKVFLECVQDMDHENMFWYRQDPGLGLRLIYFSYDVKMKEKGDIPEGYSVSREKKERFSLILESASTNQTSMYLCASNPGGRAGNEQFFGPGTRLTVL.